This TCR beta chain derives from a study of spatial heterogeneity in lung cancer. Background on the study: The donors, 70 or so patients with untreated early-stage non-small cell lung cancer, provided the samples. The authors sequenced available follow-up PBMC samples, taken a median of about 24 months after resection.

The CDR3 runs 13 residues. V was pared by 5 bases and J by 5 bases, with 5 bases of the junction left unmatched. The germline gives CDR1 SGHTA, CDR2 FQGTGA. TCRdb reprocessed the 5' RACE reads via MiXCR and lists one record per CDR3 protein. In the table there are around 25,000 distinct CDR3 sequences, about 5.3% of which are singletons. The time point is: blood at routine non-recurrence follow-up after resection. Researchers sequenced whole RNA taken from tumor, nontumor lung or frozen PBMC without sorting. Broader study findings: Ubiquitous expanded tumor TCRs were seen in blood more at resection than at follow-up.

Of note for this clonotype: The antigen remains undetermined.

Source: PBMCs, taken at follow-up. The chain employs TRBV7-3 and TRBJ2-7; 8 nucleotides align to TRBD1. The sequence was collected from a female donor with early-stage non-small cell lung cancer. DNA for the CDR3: TGTGCCAGCAGCCTGACAGGGGTAGACGAGCAGTACTTC. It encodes CASSLTGVDEQYF. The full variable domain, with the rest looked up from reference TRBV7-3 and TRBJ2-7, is GAGVSQTPSNKVTEKGKYVELRCDPISGHTALYWYRQSLGQGPEFLIYFQGTGAADDSGLPNDRFFAVRPEGSVSTLKIQRTERGDSAVYLCASSLTGVDEQYFGPGTRLTVT.